The present entry profiles one T cell receptor beta chain with its context. The target of this receptor is not known. The record has no base qualities; no much larger clone is one base away. Selection of patients required sufficient residual fresh-frozen tumor tissue and over two years of available survival data. Although molecular status otherwise differed among the glioblastoma patients, no patient had an isocitrate dehydrogenase mutation. PBMC were collected before vaccination, two weeks after the third vaccination, and at tumor progression if progression occurred. The Qiagen DNeasy Blood extraction Kit was used to extract genomic DNA. Using the immunoSEQ assay, TCRB CDR3 regions were amplified from approximately 2.1 micrograms of genomic DNA, or from all available DNA when less than that was on hand. For multiplex PCR, 60 forward primers for TCR V beta segments and 13 reverse primers for J beta segments were used. To estimate reads per starting template, synthetic control templates were spiked into each sample at limiting dilution. Reads of 87 bp were generated by sequencing on the Illumina HiSeq System. In the original analysis: PCR and sequencing errors were removed by a nearest neighbor algorithm that merged closely related sequences. TCR overlap was defined as the percentage of unique tumor TCR beta sequences that were also present in the same patient's peripheral blood. Entries here come from immuneACCESS through TCRdb and include only in-frame sequences with V and J called. Some clones fail to appear in such tables; in the studies checked, an unresolved V gene covers under half of the shortfall, and the cause of the remainder is unknown. Clone size and V and J calls were adopted from that table, with D and trimming inferred from the DNA. In this sample the table shows around 72,000 clones, under 90% of which occur a single time. The ten largest account for roughly 7.9% of the sample.

The germline V gene encodes CDR1 SGHDT and CDR2 YYEEEE. V is trimmed back by 2 bases and J by 1 base, and the junction contains 3 bases that no gene match accounts for. The CDR3 contains 16 residues, cysteine and phenylalanine counted. Here the CDR3 DNA is all that survives: 48 bases in frame from base 1. This record belongs to a study of glioma-infiltrating T cells after dendritic cell vaccination listed by TCRdb under 2016. Context from the whole study: A cohort of approximately 15 glioblastoma patients from Phase I and II dendritic cell vaccination trials was included, of whom 9 were newly diagnosed and 6 had recurrent disease. Patients received autologous tumor lysate-pulsed dendritic cell vaccination between 2003 and 2012. To make the vaccine, monocyte-derived dendritic cells were cultured for under eight days with IL-4 and GM-CSF and then pulsed overnight with autologous tumor lysate. Patients received three intradermal dendritic cell vaccine injections at biweekly intervals in the arm below the axilla. In glioblastoma patients vaccinated with dendritic cells, deep sequencing of TCR beta CDR3 regions served to measure tumor-infiltrating lymphocyte content and to compare repertoires between tumor and blood. Survival after dendritic cell vaccination was correlated with TCR sequencing metrics such as TIL content and the overlap between tumor and blood repertoires.

The investigation overall reported the following: No direct relationship between TCR clonality and survival was found, suggesting that a diverse polyclonal response may matter. The cohort was small and heterogeneous, and full blood and tumor sets were available for few patients, with initial-recurrent tumor pairs available for even fewer patients. Longer time to progression and overall survival after dendritic cell vaccination were predicted by higher estimated pretreatment TIL content. The response model built on TCR overlap across three groups was characterized as speculative, with prospective validation still needed.

The rearranged chain carries TRBV5-6 and TRBJ1-1, and TRBD1 aligns with 12 junction nucleotides. The sequences come from blood, collected before dendritic cell vaccination. This sequence originates from a human donor with glioblastoma. The nucleotide sequence is TGTGCCAGCAGCTTCTTGGGACAGGGGGCGAACACTGAAGCTTTCTTT. This codes for CASSFLGQGANTEAFF.